The clone carrying this TCR beta chain was observed a handful of times. Its antigen is undetermined. This entry comes from a study of identical twins. General study points: Out-of-frame TCR alpha sharing observed in monozygotic twins exceeded model estimates.

This CDR3 is built from 17 residues. V lost 5 bases and J 1 base, leaving 15 bases between the germline ends. Germline-derived CDR1 and CDR2 are MNHEY and SMNVEV (reference sequence). Template switching, a step in the protocol, added a universal primer site, and cDNA carried unique molecular identifiers. TCRdb analysed the 5' RACE reads with MiXCR anew, one entry per CDR3 protein. The sample consists of 250,000 or so distinct CDR3 sequences, about 8.3% of them appearing once. These data also formed part of another study, on yellow fever vaccine responses in identical twins.

What was sequenced was CD8+ T cells sorted from blood. The TCR originated in a young woman in good health. V gene TRBV27 combines with J gene TRBJ2-6; D is possibly TRBD1 (5 bases). The CDR3 here is CASSTGYQASGANVLTF. The CDR3 DNA follows: TGTGCCAGCAGTACAGGTTACCAAGCATCTGGGGCCAACGTCCTGACTTTC. Drawing the rest from reference TRBV27 and TRBJ2-6, the complete variable domain is EAQVTQNPRYLITVTGKKLTVTCSQNMNHEYMSWYRQDPGLGLRQIYYSMNVEVTDKGDVPEGYKVSRKEKRNFPLILESPSPNQTSLYFCASSTGYQASGANVLTFGAGSRLTVL.